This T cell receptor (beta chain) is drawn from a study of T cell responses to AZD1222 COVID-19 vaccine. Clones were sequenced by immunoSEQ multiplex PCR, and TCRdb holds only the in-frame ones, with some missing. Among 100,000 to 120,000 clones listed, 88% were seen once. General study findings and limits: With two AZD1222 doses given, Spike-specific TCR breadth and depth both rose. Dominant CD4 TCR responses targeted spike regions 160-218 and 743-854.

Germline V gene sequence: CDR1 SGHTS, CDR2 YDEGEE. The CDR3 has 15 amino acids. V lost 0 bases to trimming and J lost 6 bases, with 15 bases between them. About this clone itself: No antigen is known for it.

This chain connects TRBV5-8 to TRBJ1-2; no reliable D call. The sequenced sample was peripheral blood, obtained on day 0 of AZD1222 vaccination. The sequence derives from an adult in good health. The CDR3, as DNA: TGTGCCAGCAGCTTGGATGGCTATGGCTCCGATGGCTACACCTTC. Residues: CASSLDGYGSDGYTF.